This entry features one T cell receptor beta chain sequence. Profiled with immunoSEQ multiplex PCR; TCRdb holds only in-frame clones, not every one. The sample contains under 300,000 clones, more than 65% of which appear only once. The data derive from a study of control samples from healthy donors and cancer patients. The CDR3 has 14 amino acids. The germline gives CDR1 MNHNY, CDR2 SVGAGI (reference sequence). Trimming left V 6 bases short and J 4 bases short, with 15 bases between. The sample was PBMCs. The V call is TRBV6-6, the J call TRBJ1-1, with D possibly matching TRBD1 (5 bases). The origin of this receptor is a woman aged 55-69 years with lung cancer. The CDR3 nucleotides are TGTGCCAGCAGCGGGGAAGGGGCCGGCACTGAAGCTTTCTTT. Residues: CASSGEGAGTEAFF.